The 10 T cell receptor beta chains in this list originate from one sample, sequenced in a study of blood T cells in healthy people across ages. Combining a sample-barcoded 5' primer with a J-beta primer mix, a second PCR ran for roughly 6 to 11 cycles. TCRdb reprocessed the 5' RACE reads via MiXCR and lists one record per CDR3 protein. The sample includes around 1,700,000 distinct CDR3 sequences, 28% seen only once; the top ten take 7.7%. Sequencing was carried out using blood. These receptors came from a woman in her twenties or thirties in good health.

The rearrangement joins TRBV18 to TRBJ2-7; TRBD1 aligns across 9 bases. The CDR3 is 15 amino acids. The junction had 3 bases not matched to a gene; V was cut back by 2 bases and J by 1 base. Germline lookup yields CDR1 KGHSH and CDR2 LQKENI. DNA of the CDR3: TGTGCCAGCTCACCAGGGACAGGGACTTCCTACGAGCAGTACTTC. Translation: CASSPGTGTSYEQYF.

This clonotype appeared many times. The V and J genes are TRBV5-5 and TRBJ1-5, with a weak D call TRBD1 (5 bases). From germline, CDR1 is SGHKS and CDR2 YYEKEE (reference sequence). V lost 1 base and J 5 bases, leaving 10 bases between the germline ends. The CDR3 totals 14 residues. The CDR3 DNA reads TGTGCCAGCAGCTTGATCTCGGGGGATCAGCCCCAGCATTTT. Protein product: CASSLISGDQPQHF.

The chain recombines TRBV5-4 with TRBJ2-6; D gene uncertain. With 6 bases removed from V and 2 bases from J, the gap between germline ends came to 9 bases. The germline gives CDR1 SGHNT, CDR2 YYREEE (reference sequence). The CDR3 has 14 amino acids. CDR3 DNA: TGTGCCAGCAACTGTGCTACTGGGGCCAACGTCCTGACTTTC. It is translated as CASNCATGANVLTF.

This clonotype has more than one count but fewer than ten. The DNA for the CDR3 is TGCAGTGCCCTAATCCGGGAACTAGCGGGGGTGAGGGAGCAGTACTTC. It yields the protein CSALIRELAGVREQYF. The rearrangement links TRBV20-1 to TRBJ2-5, with 11 bases that match TRBD2. Germline lookup yields CDR1 DFQATT and CDR2 SNEGSKA (reference sequence). This CDR3 region has 16 residues. J was trimmed by 11 bases and V by 6 bases; bases with no gene match: 20.

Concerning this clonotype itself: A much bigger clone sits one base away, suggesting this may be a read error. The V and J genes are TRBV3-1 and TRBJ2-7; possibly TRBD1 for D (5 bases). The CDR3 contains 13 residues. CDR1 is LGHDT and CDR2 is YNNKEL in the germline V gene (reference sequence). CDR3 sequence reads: CASSPTVSFEQYF. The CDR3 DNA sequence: TGTGCCAGCAGTCCGACAGTCTCCTTCGAGCAGTACTTC.

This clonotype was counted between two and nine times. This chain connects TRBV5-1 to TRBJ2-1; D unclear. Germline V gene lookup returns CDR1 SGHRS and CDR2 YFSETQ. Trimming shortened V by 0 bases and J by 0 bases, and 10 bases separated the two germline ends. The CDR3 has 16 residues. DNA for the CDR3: TGCGCCAGCAGCTTGGGCACGCTTAGCTCCTACAATGAGCAGTTCTTC. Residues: CASSLGTLSSYNEQFF.

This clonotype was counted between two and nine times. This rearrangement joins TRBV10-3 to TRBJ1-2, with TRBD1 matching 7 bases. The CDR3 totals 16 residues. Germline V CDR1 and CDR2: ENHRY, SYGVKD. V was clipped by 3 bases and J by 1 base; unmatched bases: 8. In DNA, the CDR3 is TGTGCCATCAGTGAAAAGGGGGCTACGCTTAACTATGGCTACACCTTC. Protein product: CAISEKGATLNYGYTF.

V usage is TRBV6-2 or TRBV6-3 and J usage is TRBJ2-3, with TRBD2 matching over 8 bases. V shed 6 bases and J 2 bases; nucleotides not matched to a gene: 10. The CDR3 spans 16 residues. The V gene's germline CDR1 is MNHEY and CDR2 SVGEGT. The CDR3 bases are TGTGCCAGCAGCCAAAAGCGGGGGAGTTCCACAGATACGCAGTATTTT. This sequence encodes CASSQKRGSSTDTQYF.

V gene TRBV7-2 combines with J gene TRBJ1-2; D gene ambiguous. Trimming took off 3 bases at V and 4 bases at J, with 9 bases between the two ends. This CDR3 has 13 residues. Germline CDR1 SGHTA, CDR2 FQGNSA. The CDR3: CASSFESPYGYTF. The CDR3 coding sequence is TGTGCCAGCAGCTTTGAGAGTCCCTATGGCTACACCTTC.

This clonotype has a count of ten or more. CDR3 amino acids: CASSRTDSGEQYF. Written as DNA, the CDR3 is TGTGCCAGCAGTAGGACAGACTCGGGCGAGCAGTACTTC. V gene TRBV6-5 combines with J gene TRBJ2-7; D might be TRBD1 (6 bases). Germline V CDR1 and CDR2: MNHEY, SVGAGI. The CDR3 extends over 13 amino acids. Trimming pared 5 bases from V and 6 bases from J, leaving 14 bases between.